This record concerns one TCR beta chain sequence. The antigen is not known. Sequencing used immunoSEQ multiplex PCR; TCRdb keeps in-frame clones, though not all of them. The table includes under 25,000 clones, about 89% detected once. V shed 4 bases and J shed 3 bases, with 22 bases lying between them. The CDR3 loop spans 17 amino acids. The V gene's germline CDR1 is SGHDT and CDR2 YYEEEE. Each post-transplant marrow sample came from the posterior iliac crest or another site. This sample was included in a study of graft-versus-host responses after intestinal transplantation. Overall study context: Each patient got anti-thymocyte globulin induction, then tacrolimus and steroids for about 3 years. The study's findings and limits: Recipient marrow showed GvH clones, some seen first in ileum or blood. Researchers found peak circulating GvH clone levels linked to early post-transplant HvG declines.

The sample was bone marrow, taken just under 130 days after transplant. This clonotype was obtained from a human patient who received an intestinal transplant, so some T cells may come from the graft donor. The V and J genes are TRBV5-6 and TRBJ1-1; D unresolved. In DNA form, the CDR3 reads TGTGCCAGCAGCCCGAGGGCAAAAGGGTATCCCGACACTGAAGCTTTCTTT. Translated, it gives CASSPRAKGYPDTEAFF.